This T cell receptor beta chain appears in the sequencing data of a study of Ad26.COV2.S vaccination and SARS-CoV-2 variants. The wider study: The donor was enrolled in the Ad26.COV2.S arm of the COV1001 trial. Once, or twice with 56 days between doses, Ad26.COV2.S was given intramuscularly.

Regarding this clone: Its matching antigen is unknown.

Study findings and constraints: Breadth of non-spike TCRs did not differ between vaccinees and placebo recipients.

Generated by immunoSEQ multiplex PCR, the TCRdb table keeps only in-frame clones and is missing some. The sample shows 300,000 to 350,000 clones, about nine tenths of them seen only once. Germline values: CDR1 LGHNA, CDR2 YSLEER. The CDR3 spans 16 residues. V trimming: 1 base; J trimming: 2 bases; junction bases outside the gene matches: 4. As to treatment: around 19 received Ad26.COV2.S at low or high dose, single or two shots; 5 received placebo; per-sample allocation not given. Specimen acquisition occurred on day 63 following the initial vaccine or placebo injection. The clonotype comes from a person aged 18-60 years who received the Ad26.COV2.S COVID-19 vaccine or a placebo. The V gene is TRBV4-3, the J gene TRBJ1-3, with 8 bases aligning to TRBD1. This sample comprised peripheral blood, obtained in a trial of Ad26.COV2.S vaccine versus placebo. This CDR3 reads CASSQGTTGAGNTIYF. In DNA, the CDR3 is TGCGCCAGCAGCCAAGGAACGACAGGGGCTGGAAACACCATATATTTT.